A selection of T cell receptor beta chains follows, all from one sample in a study of OX40 agonist ivuxolimab in advanced cancers. The table came from immunoSEQ multiplex PCR; TCRdb's copy has only in-frame clones and leaves some out. The table has about 77,000 clones, around 86% seen once; the top ten hold about 5.9%. The sequencing used CD4+ or CD8+ T cells sorted from blood, collected in a trial of the OX40 agonist ivuxolimab. The source of these receptors is an adult with an advanced solid tumor such as melanoma, head and neck, liver or kidney cancer. CDR3s include the opening cysteine and the closing phenylalanine or tryptophan. The D gene is left open where the match is weak. Clone size is shown for a subset of rows, as once, few, many or a class of expanded clone.

-,-,TRBV9,TRBJ2-7,CASSAQGGPLAYEQYF,TGTGCCAGCAGCGCCCAGGGGGGTCCCTTAGCCTACGAGCAGTACTTC
-,-,TRBV11-2,TRBJ2-1,CASSLGPTSHEQFF,TGTGCCAGCAGCTTAGGCCCGACTAGTCATGAGCAGTTCTTC
-,-,TRBV7-8,TRBJ2-7,CASSTHQGSEQYF,TGTGCCAGCAGCACGCACCAGGGGAGCGAGCAGTACTTC
few,-,TRBV18,TRBJ1-1,CASSVEGHTEAFF,TGTGCCAGCTCAGTCGAGGGTCATACTGAAGCTTTCTTT
-,-,TRBV2,TRBJ2-7,CASLDRPSSYEQYF,TGTGCCAGCCTGGACCGCCCTTCCTCCTACGAGCAGTACTTC
-,-,TRBV11-1,TRBJ1-3,CASSLEPGNTIYF,TGTGCCAGCAGCTTAGAGCCTGGAAACACCATATATTTT
-,TRBD1,TRBV5-5,TRBJ1-2,CAGREGTGPNYGYTF,TGTGCCGGGAGAGAGGGGACAGGGCCTAACTATGGCTACACCTTC
-,TRBD1,TRBV10-3,TRBJ2-2,CAIRGWGQAGPNTGELFF,TGTGCCATCAGAGGTTGGGGACAGGCAGGCCCGAACACCGGGGAGCTGTTTTTT
-,-,TRBV10-3,TRBJ2-3,CAIRSIQGGTDTQYF,TGTGCCATCCGATCAATCCAGGGAGGCACAGATACGCAGTATTTT
-,-,TRBV15,TRBJ1-3,CATSRDGAPSGANTIYF,TGTGCCACCAGCAGAGATGGAGCCCCATCTGGGGCAAACACCATATATTTT
once,-,TRBV27,TRBJ2-2,CASSLPRPGTKNTGELFF,TGTGCCAGCAGTTTGCCCCGTCCCGGGACAAAGAACACCGGGGAGCTGTTTTTT
-,TRBD2,TRBV9,TRBJ2-7,CASSVGLQRGVYEQYF,TGTGCCAGCAGCGTAGGACTCCAGCGGGGGGTTTACGAGCAGTACTTC
once,TRBD1,TRBV11-2,TRBJ1-2,CASSLTGPAGYTF,TGTGCCAGCAGCTTGACAGGGCCGGCTGGCTACACCTTC
few,-,TRBV2,TRBJ2-7,CASRGHPLEQYF,TGTGCCAGCAGGGGACACCCGTTGGAGCAGTACTTC
-,TRBD2,TRBV29-1,TRBJ2-2,CSGGERGTGELFF,TGCAGCGGGGGGGAGCGGGGTACCGGGGAGCTGTTTTTT
-,-,TRBV7-9,TRBJ1-2,CASSSYRISGVNYGYTF,TGTGCCAGCAGCTCCTACAGGATTTCGGGCGTTAACTATGGCTACACCTTC
-,-,TRBV25-1,TRBJ1-1,CASSNLGGDTEAFF,TGTGCCAGCAGTAACCTAGGGGGGGACACTGAAGCTTTCTTT
-,TRBD1,TRBV18,TRBJ1-6,CASSPPGGGDRPRGTLHF,TGTGCCAGCTCACCACCTGGTGGAGGGGACAGGCCAAGGGGAACCCTCCACTTT
-,-,TRBV7-2,TRBJ1-3,CASSQDSGSGNTIYF,TGTGCCAGCAGCCAGGACAGCGGCTCTGGAAACACCATATATTTT
once,-,TRBV5-1,TRBJ2-3,CASSLGQPTDTQYF,TGCGCCAGCAGCTTGGGCCAACCCACAGATACGCAGTATTTT
-,TRBD1,TRBV28,TRBJ1-4,CASSPRTGGNEKLFF,TGTGCCAGCAGTCCCCGGACAGGGGGTAATGAAAAACTGTTTTTT
-,TRBD1,TRBV27,TRBJ1-2,CASRRDRGHGYTF,TGTGCCAGCAGACGGGACAGGGGGCATGGCTACACCTTC
-,TRBD2,TRBV9,TRBJ2-2,CASSVVAGTNTGELFF,TGTGCCAGCAGCGTAGTAGCGGGGACTAACACCGGGGAGCTGTTTTTT
-,-,TRBV11-2,TRBJ1-1,CASSSVTRAFF,TGTGCCAGCAGCTCCGTAACTCGGGCTTTCTTT
-,-,TRBV5-4,TRBJ2-7,CASSLVSTGYEQYF,TGTGCCAGCAGCTTGGTCTCGACGGGCTACGAGCAGTACTTC
-,TRBD1,TRBV2,TRBJ1-6,CASNKDRGSPLHF,TGTGCCAGCAATAAGGACAGGGGCTCACCCCTCCACTTT
once,TRBD1,TRBV5-5,TRBJ2-7,CASSLGQVGQYF,TGTGCCAGCAGCCTCGGACAGGTCGGGCAGTACTTC
-,TRBD2,TRBV6-4,TRBJ2-3,CASSRLAGAADTQYF,TGTGCCAGCAGTCGGCTAGCGGGAGCGGCAGATACGCAGTATTTT
-,TRBD1,TRBV7-8,TRBJ2-7,CASSSGGKGEQYF,TGTGCCAGCAGCTCAGGGGGCAAAGGGGAGCAGTACTTC
-,-,TRBV19,TRBJ2-4,CASSIDFKNIQYF,TGTGCCAGTAGTATAGATTTCAAAAACATTCAGTACTTC
once,-,TRBV7-6,TRBJ1-6,CASSLDVRNGGPLHF,TGTGCCAGCAGCTTAGATGTCCGGAATGGCGGACCCCTCCACTTT
-,-,TRBV7-2,TRBJ1-1,CASSLSHTENTEAFF,TGTGCCAGCAGCTTATCCCATACCGAGAACACTGAAGCTTTCTTT
-,TRBD1,TRBV10-3,TRBJ2-1,CAIRDRTYNEQFF,TGTGCCATCCGGGACAGGACCTACAATGAGCAGTTCTTC
-,-,TRBV4-2,TRBJ1-3,CASSQRTGSEHYSGNTIYF,TGTGCCAGCAGCCAAAGAACAGGGTCGGAACATTACTCTGGAAACACCATATATTTT
-,-,TRBV5-4,TRBJ1-2,CASSVDTTGIYGYTF,TGTGCCAGCAGCGTGGATACCACAGGGATCTATGGCTACACCTTC
-,TRBD1,TRBV6-1,TRBJ1-4,CASAEDRGEKLFF,TGTGCCAGCGCAGAGGACAGGGGCGAAAAACTGTTTTTT